The entry below gives a single T cell receptor (beta chain) sequence along with its context. The V end was cut by 3 bases, the J end by 12 bases, with 17 bases between. Looked up from germline, CDR1 is LNHNV and CDR2 is YYDKDF (reference sequence). There are 14 residues in the CDR3. Clones were read by immunoSEQ multiplex PCR, and TCRdb kept only the in-frame ones, dropping some. The sample carries around 280,000 clones, 70% to 90% recorded once. This sample stems from a study of blood T cell repertoires in COVID-19. Study in general: PBMCs, B-cell-depleted T cells, or T cells provided the cDNA or gDNA that made up the material.

The gene calls are TRBV15 and TRBJ1-4; D perhaps matches TRBD1 (5 bases). The sequenced sample consisted of peripheral blood. This receptor was obtained from a man between 70 and 80 years old with acute or convalescent COVID-19. The CDR3 bases are TGTGCCACCAGCAGCGGACGTATTTGGGGCGAACTGTTTTTT. Its protein product is CATSSGRIWGELFF. Full variable domain (outside the CDR3, taken from reference TRBV15 and TRBJ1-4): DAMVIQNPRYQVTQFGKPVTLSCSQTLNHNVMYWYQQKSSQAPKLLFHYYDKDFNNEADTPDNFQSRRPNTSFCFLDIRSPGLGDTAMYLCATSSGRIWGELFFGSGTQLSVL.